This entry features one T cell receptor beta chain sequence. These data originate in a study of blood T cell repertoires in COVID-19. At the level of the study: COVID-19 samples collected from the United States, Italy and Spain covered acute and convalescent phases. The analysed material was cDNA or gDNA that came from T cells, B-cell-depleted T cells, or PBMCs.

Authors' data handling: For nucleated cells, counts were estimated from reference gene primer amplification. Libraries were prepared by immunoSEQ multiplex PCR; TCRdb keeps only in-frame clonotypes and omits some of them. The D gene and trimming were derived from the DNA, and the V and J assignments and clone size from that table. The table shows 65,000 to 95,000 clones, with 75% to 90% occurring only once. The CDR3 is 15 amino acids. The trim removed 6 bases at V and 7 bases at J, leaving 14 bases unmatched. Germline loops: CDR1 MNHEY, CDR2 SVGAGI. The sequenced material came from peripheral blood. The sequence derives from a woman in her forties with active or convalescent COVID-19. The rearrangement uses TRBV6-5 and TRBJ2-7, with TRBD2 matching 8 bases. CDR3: CASSTRLASRSEQYF. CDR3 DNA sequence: TGTGCCAGCAGCACCCGACTAGCGAGCCGTTCGGAGCAGTACTTC.